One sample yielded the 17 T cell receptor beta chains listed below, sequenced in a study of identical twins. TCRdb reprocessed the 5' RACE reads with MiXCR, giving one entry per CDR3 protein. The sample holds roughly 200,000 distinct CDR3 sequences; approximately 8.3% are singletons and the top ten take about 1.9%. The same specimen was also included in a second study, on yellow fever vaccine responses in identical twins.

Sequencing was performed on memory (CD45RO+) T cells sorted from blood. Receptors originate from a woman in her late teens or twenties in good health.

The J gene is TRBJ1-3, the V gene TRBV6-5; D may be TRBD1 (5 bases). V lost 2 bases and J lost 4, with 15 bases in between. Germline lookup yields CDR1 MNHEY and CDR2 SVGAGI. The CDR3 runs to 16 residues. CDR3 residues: CASSYGSRVSGNTIYF. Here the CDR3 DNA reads TGTGCCAGCAGTTACGGCTCCAGGGTATCCGGAAACACCATATATTTT.

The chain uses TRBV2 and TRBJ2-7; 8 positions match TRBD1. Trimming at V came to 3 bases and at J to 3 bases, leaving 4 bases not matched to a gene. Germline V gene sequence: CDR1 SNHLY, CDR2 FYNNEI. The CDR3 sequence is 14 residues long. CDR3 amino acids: CASSERTGRYEQYF. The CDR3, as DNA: TGTGCCAGCAGTGAGAGGACAGGGCGCTACGAGCAGTACTTC.

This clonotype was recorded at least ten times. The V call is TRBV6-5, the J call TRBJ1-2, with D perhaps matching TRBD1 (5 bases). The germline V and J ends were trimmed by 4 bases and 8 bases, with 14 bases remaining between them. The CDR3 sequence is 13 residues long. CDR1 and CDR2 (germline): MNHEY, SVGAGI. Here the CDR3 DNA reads TGTGCCAGCAGTTTCGGCAGGGATGAGGGCTACACCTTC. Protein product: CASSFGRDEGYTF.

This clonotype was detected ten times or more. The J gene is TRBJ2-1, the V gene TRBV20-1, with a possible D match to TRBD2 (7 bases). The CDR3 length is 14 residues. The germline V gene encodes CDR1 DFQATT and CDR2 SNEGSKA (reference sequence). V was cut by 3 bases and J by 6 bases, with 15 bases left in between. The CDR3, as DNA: TGCAGTGCTAGTTTAGGGGGGGCAGGCAATGAGCAGTTCTTC. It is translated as CSASLGGAGNEQFF.

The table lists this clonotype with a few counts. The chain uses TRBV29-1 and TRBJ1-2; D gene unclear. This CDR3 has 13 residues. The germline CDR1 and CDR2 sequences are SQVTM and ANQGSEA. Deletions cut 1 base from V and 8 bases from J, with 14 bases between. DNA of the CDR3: TGCAGCGTTGAAGTGGGCGGGGTAGGAGGCTACACCTTC. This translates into CSVEVGGVGGYTF.

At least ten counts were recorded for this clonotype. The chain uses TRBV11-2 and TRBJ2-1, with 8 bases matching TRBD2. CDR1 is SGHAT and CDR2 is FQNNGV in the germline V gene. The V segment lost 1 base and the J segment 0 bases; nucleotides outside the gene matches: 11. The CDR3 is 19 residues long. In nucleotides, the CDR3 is TGTGCCAGCAGCTTAGTTGGTACTAGCGGCCGAAGCTCCTACAATGAGCAGTTCTTC. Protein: CASSLVGTSGRSSYNEQFF.

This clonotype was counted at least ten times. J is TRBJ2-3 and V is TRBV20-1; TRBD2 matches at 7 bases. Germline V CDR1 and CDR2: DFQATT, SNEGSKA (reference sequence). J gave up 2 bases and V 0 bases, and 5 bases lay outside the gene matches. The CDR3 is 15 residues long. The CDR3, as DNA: TGCAGTGCTAGAGAAGCGGGAAGAAACACAGATACGCAGTATTTT. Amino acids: CSAREAGRNTDTQYF.

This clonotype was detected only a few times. CDR3 region: CASSPGGADQPQHF. CDR3 sequence (DNA): TGTGCCAGCTCACCAGGAGGGGCGGATCAGCCCCAGCATTTT. The chain joins TRBV18 to TRBJ1-5; TRBD1 might be the D (5 bases). CDR1 KGHSH and CDR2 LQKENI come from the germline V gene. V shed 2 bases and J shed 5 bases, with 10 bases lying between them. The CDR3 length is 14 residues.

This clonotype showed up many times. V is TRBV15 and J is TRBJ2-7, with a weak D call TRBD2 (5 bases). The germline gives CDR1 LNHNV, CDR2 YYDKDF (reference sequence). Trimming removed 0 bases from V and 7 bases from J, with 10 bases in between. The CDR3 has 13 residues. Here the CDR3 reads CATSREVRGEQYF. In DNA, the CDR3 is TGTGCCACCAGCAGAGAAGTACGGGGAGAGCAGTACTTC.

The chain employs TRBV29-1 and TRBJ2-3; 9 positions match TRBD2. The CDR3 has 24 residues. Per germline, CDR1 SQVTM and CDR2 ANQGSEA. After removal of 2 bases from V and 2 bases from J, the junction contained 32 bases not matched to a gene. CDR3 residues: CSVETAGGFDFGNYYSTDTDTQYF. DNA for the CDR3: TGCAGCGTTGAAACGGCGGGAGGGTTTGATTTTGGCAATTATTATTCCACCGACACAGATACGCAGTATTTT.

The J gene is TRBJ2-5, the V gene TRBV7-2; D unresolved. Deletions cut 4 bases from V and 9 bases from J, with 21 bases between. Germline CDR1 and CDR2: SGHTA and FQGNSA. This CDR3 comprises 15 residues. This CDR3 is CASSSRPPLNVAQYF. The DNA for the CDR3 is TGTGCCAGCAGCTCCCGACCACCCCTCAATGTAGCCCAGTACTTC.

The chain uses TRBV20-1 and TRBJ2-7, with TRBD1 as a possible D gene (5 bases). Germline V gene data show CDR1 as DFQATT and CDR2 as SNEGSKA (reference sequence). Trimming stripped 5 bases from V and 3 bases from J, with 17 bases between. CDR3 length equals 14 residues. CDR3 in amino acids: CSASEPRTGYEQYF. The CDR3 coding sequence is TGCAGTGCTTCAGAGCCCCGCACAGGCTACGAGCAGTACTTC.

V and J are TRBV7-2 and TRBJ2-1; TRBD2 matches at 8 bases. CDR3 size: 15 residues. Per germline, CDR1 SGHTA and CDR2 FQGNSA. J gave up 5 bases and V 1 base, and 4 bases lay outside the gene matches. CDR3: CASSLDGGANNEQFF. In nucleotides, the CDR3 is TGTGCCAGCAGCTTAGACGGGGGGGCGAACAATGAGCAGTTCTTC. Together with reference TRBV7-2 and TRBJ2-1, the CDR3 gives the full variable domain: GAGVSQSPSNKVTEKGKDVELRCDPISGHTALYWYRQSLGQGLEFLIYFQGNSAPDKSGLPSDRFSAERTGGSVSTLTIQRTQQEDSAVYLCASSLDGGANNEQFFGPGTRLTVL.

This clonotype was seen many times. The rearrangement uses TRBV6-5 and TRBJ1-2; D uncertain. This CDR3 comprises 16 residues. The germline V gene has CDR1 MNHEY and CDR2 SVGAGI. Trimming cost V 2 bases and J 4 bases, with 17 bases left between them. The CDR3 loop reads CASSYLQFSVPYGYTF. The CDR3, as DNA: TGTGCCAGCAGTTACCTCCAATTCTCGGTGCCCTATGGCTACACCTTC.

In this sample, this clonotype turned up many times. CDR3 in DNA: TGTGCCAGCAGAATGGACTGGAGCTACGAGCAGTACTTC. It codes for CASRMDWSYEQYF. The chain recombines TRBV28 with TRBJ2-7; a weak D match, TRBD2 (5 bases). Germline V gives CDR1 MDHEN, CDR2 SYDVKM. Trimming took 6 bases from V and 3 from J, leaving 12 bases between them. This CDR3 contains 13 residues.

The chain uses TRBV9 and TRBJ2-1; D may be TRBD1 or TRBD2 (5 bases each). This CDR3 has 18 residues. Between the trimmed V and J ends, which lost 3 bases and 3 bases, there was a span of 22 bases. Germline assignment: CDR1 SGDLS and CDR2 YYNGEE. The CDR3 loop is CASSAPKRDPRGYNEQFF. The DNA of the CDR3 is TGTGCCAGCAGCGCCCCAAAGAGGGACCCAAGGGGCTACAATGAGCAGTTCTTC. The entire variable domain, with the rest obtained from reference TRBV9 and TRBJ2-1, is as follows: DSGVTQTPKHLITATGQRVTLRCSPRSGDLSVYWYQQSLDQGLQFLIQYYNGEERAKGNILERFSAQQFPDLHSELNLSSLELGDSALYFCASSAPKRDPRGYNEQFFGPGTRLTVL.

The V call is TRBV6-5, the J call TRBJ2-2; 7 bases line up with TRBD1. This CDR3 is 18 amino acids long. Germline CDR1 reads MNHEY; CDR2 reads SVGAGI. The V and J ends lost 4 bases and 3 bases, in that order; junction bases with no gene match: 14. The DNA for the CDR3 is TGTGCCAGCAGTTCCTACGGAGGACAGGTCACGCACACCGGGGAGCTGTTTTTT. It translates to CASSSYGGQVTHTGELFF.